This record looks at one TCR beta chain sequence and its context. Its antigen remains unknown. One end of the junction does not line up with germline, which may come from a read error. Unsorted whole blood yielded blood RNA, and germline DNA was extracted as well. Preoperatively, roughly 3.9 milliliters of peripheral blood were collected. This sample is drawn from a study of tumor-infiltrating lymphocytes in primary liver carcinoma. Researchers generated TCR beta cDNA from about 450 ng of total RNA, relying on a constant-region primer. Researchers made the TCR beta libraries by running three nested multiplex PCR rounds with slightly modified ARM-PCR. One entry per CDR3 protein, called by TCRdb with MiXCR from the multiplex PCR reads. The sample includes about 310,000 distinct CDR3 sequences, less than 75% of them seen just once. Study results and limitations: Tumors reached a significantly greater top-250-clone fraction than blood did (p = 0.039). Reduced overlap was seen in tumor-adjacent and tumor-blood pairs versus tumor region pairs. Because the samples were bulk unsorted, the study did not compare CD4+ and CD8+ repertoires.

The TCR originated in a man aged 35 to 55 with primary liver carcinoma and hepatitis B virus infection. Sequenced sample: peripheral blood.

The CDR3 loop reads CAGRFQGPLDNEQFF. As DNA, the CDR3 is TGTGCCGGCAGATTCCAGGGACCGCTGGACAATGAGCAGTTCTTC. This chain uses TRBV11-1 with TRBJ2-1; D may be TRBD1 or TRBD2 (5 bases each). CDR3 size: 15 residues. The germline V gene has CDR1 SGHAT and CDR2 FQDESV (reference sequence). Complete variable domain (other parts from reference TRBV11-1 and TRBJ2-1): EAEVAQSPRYKITEKSQAVAFWCDPISGHATLYWYRQILGQGPELLVQFQDESVVDDSQLPKDRFSAERLKGVDSTLKIQPAELGDSAMYLCAGRFQGPLDNEQFFGPGTRLTVL.